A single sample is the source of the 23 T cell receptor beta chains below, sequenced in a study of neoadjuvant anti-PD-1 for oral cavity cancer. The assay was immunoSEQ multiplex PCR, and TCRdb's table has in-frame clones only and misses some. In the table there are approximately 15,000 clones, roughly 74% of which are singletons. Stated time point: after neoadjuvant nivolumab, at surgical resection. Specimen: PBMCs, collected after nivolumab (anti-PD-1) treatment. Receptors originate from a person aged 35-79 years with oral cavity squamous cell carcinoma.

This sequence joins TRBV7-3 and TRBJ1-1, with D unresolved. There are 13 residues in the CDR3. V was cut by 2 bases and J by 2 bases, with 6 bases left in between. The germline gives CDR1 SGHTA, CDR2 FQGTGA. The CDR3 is CASSLGSNTEAFF. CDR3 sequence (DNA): TGTGCCAGCAGCTTAGGGTCTAACACTGAAGCTTTCTTT.

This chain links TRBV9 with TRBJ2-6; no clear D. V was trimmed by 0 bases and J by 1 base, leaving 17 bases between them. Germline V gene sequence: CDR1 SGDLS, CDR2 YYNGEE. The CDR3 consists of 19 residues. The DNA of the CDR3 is TGTGCCAGCAGCGTAGAAGTCCAGAACTTCTGGTCTGGGGCCAACGTCCTGACTTTC. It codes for CASSVEVQNFWSGANVLTF.

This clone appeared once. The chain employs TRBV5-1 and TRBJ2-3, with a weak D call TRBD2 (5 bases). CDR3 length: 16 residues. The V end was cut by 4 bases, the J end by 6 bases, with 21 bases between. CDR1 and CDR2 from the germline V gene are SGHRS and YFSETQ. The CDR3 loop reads CASSPTLGRFRDTQYF. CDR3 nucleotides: TGCGCCAGCAGCCCCACCCTAGGGAGATTTAGGGATACGCAGTATTTT.

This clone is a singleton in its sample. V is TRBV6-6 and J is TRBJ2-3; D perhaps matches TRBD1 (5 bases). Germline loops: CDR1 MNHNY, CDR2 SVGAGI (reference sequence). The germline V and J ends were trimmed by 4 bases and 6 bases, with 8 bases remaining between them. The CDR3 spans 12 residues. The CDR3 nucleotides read TGTGCCAGCAGTTTTCAGGGTGATACGCAGTATTTT. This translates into CASSFQGDTQYF.

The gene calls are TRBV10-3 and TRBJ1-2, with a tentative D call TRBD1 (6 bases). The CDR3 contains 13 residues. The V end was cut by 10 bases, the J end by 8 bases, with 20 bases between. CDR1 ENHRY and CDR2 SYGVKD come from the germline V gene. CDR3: CATGQFRGLGYTF. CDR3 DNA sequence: TGTGCCACCGGACAGTTTAGGGGCTTGGGCTACACCTTC.

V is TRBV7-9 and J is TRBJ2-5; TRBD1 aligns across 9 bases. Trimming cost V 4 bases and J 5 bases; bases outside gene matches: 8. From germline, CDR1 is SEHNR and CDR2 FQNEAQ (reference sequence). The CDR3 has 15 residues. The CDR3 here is CASSYTGQGWETQYF. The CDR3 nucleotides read TGTGCCAGCAGCTACACGGGACAGGGCTGGGAGACCCAGTACTTC.

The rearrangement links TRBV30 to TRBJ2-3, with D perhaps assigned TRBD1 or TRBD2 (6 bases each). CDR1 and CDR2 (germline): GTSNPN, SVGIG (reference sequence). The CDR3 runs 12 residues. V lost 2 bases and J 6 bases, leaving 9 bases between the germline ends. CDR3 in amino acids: CAWSLGGDTQYF. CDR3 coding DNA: TGTGCCTGGAGTCTAGGGGGGGATACGCAGTATTTT.

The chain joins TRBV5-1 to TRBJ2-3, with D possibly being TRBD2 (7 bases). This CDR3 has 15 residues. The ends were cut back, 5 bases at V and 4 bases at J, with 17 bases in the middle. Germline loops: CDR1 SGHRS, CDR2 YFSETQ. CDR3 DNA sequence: TGCGCCAGCAGTAATGGGGGGGCCCACCCAGATACGCAGTATTTT. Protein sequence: CASSNGGAHPDTQYF.

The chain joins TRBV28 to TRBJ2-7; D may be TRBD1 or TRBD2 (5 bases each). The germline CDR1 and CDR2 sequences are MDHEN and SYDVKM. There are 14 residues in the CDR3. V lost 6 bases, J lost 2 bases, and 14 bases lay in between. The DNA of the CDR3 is TGTGCCAGCAGCCCCGGGACGTTACCCTACGAGCAGTACTTC. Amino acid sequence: CASSPGTLPYEQYF.

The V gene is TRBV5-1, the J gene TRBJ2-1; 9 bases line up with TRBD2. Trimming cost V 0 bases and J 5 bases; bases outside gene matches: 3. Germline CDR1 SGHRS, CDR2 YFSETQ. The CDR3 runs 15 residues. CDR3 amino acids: CASSLGGTSHNEQFF. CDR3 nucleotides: TGCGCCAGCAGCTTGGGGGGGACTAGCCACAATGAGCAGTTCTTC.

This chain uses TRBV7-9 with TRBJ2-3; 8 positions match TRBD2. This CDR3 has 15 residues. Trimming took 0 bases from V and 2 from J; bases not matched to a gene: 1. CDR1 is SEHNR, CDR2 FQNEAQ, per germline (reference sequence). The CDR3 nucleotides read TGTGCCAGCAGCTTAGCACTAGCGGACACAGATACGCAGTATTTT. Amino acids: CASSLALADTDTQYF.

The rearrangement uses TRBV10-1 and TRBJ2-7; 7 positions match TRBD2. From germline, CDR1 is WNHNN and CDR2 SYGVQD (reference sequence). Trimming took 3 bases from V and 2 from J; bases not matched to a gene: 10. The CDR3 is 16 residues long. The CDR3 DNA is TGCGCCAGCAGTGAAGGGCCCCCTACTAGCGCCTACGAGCAGTACTTC. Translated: CASSEGPPTSAYEQYF.

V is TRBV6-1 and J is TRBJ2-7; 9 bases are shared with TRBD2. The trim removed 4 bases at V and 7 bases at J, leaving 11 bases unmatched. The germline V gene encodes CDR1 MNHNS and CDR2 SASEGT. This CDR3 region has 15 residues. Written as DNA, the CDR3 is TGTGCCAGCAGTGTGATACTAGCGGGTTTCGAGGAGCAGTACTTC. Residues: CASSVILAGFEEQYF.

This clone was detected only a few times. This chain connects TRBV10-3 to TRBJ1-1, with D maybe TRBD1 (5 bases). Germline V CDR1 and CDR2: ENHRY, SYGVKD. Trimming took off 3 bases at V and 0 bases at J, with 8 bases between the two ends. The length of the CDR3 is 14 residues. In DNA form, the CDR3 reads TGTGCCATCAGTGAAGGGACTCTGAACACTGAAGCTTTCTTT. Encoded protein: CAISEGTLNTEAFF.

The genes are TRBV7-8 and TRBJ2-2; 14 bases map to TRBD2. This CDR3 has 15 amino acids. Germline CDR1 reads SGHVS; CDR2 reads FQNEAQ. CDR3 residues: CRTSGRPGSTGELFF. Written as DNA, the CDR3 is TGTCGGACTAGCGGGAGGCCGGGGAGCACCGGGGAGCTGTTTTTT.

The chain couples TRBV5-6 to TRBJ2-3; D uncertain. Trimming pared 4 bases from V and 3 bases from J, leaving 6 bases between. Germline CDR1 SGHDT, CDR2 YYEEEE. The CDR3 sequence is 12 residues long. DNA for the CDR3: TGTGCCAGCAGCCGACCAACAGATACGCAGTATTTT. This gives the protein CASSRPTDTQYF.

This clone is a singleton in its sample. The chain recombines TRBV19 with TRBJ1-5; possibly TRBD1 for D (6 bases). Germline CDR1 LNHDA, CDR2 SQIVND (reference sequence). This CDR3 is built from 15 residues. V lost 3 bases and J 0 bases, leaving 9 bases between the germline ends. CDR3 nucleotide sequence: TGTGCCAGTAGTATTGGACAGTATAGCAATCAGCCCCAGCATTTT. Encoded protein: CASSIGQYSNQPQHF.

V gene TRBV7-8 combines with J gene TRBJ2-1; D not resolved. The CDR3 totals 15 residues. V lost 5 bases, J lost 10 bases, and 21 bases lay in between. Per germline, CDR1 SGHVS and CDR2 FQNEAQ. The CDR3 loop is CASSPIIGSLGEQFF. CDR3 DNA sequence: TGTGCCAGCAGCCCAATTATCGGCTCCTTAGGGGAGCAGTTCTTC.

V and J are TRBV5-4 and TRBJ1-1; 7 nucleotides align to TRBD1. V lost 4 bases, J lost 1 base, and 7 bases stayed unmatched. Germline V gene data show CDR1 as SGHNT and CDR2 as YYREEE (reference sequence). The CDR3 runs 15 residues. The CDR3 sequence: CASSDPGTANTEAFF. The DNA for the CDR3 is TGTGCCAGCAGCGATCCCGGGACAGCGAACACTGAAGCTTTCTTT.

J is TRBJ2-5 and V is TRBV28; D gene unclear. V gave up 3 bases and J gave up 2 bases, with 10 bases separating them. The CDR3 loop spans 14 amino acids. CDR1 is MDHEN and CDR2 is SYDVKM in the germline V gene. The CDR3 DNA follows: TGTGCCAGCAGTTTTGGAAGGGTACAAGAGACCCAGTACTTC. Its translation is CASSFGRVQETQYF.

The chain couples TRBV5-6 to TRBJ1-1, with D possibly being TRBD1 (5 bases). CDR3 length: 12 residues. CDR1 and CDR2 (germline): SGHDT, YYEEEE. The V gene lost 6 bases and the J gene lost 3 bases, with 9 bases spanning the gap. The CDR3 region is CASTLGDTEAFF. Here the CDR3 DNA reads TGTGCCAGCACCCTGGGGGACACTGAAGCTTTCTTT.

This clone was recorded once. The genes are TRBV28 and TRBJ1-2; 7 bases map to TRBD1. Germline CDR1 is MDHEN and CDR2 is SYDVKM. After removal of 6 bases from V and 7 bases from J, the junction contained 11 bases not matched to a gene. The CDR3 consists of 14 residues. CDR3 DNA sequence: TGTGCCAGCAGCTTCCAGGGGGTTCTGGGTGGCTACACCTTC. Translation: CASSFQGVLGGYTF.

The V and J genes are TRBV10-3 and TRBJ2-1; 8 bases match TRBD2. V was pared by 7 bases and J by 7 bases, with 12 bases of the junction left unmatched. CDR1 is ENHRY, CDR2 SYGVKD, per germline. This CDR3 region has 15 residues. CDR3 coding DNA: TGTGCCATCATGACGAGCGGGAGAGATTATAATGAGCAGTTCTTC. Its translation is CAIMTSGRDYNEQFF.